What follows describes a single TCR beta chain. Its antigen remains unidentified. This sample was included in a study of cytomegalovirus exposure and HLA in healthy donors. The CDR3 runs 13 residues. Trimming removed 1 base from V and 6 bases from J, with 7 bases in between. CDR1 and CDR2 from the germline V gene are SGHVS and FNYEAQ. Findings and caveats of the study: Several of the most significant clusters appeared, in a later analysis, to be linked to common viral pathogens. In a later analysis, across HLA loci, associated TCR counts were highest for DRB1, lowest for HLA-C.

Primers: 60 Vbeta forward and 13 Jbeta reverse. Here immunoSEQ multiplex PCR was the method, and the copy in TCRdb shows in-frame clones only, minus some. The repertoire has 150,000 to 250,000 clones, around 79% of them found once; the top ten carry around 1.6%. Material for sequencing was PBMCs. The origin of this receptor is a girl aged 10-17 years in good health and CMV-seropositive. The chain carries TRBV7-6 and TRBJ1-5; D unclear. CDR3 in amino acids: CASSLVHGQPQHF. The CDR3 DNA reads TGTGCCAGCAGCTTAGTTCACGGTCAGCCCCAGCATTTT.